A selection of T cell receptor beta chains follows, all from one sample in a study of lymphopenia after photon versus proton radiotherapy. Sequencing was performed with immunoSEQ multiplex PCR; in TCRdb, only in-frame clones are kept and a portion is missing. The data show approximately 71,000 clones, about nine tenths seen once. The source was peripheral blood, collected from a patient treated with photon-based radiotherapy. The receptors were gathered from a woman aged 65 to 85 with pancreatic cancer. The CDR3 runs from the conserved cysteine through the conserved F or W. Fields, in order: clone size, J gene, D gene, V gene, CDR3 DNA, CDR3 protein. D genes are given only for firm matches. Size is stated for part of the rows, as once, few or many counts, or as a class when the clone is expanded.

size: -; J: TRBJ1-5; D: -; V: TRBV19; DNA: TGTGCCAGTAGTATAGGCGGCTTTAGCAATCAGCCCCAGCATTTT; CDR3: CASSIGGFSNQPQHF
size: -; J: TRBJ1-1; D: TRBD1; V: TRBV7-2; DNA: TGTGCCAGCAGCCCCAGGACAGGGGGGTACACTGAAGCTTTCTTT; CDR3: CASSPRTGGYTEAFF
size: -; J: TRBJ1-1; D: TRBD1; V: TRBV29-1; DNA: TGCAGCGTTGAGGTGGCAGGGGGGACCACTGAAGCTTTCTTT; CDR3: CSVEVAGGTTEAFF
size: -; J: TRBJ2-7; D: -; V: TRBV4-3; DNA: TGCGCCAGCAGCCAAGAGACTCGGAGCTCCTACGAGCAGTACTTC; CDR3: CASSQETRSSYEQYF
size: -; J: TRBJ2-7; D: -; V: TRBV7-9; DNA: TGTGCCAGCAGCCGAACGACTGATTACGAGCAGTACTTC; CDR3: CASSRTTDYEQYF
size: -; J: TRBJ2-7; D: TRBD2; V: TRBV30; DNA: TGTGCCTGGAGTGTTAGCGGGAGGCCGGACTTC; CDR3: CAWSVSGRPDF
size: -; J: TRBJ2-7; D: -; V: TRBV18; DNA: TGTGCCAGCTCACCCGGGCAGGACTTCTACGAGCAGTACTTC; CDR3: CASSPGQDFYEQYF
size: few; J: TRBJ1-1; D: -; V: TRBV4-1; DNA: TGCGCCAGCAGCCCTACAGGGCTGCGTACTGAAGCTTTCTTT; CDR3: CASSPTGLRTEAFF
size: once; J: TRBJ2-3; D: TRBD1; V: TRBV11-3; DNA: TGTGCCAGCAGCTTAGGGGGGACAGGCACAGATACGCAGTATTTT; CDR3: CASSLGGTGTDTQYF
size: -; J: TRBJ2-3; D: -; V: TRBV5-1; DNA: TGCGCCAGCAGGACGGAAAGCACAGATACGCAGTATTTT; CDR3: CASRTESTDTQYF
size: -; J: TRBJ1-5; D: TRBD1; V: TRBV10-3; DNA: TGTGCCATCCACAGGGGGGTCGTCAATCAGCCCCAGCATTTT; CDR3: CAIHRGVVNQPQHF
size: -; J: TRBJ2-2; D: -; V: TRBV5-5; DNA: TGTGCCAGCAGTTTGAGGCCCCTGGAGGCCGGGGAGCTGTTTTTT; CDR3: CASSLRPLEAGELFF
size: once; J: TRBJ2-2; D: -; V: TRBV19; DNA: TGTGCCAGTAGCCCTCCCAGGTCCTCTCGCACCGGGGAGCTGTTTTTT; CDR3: CASSPPRSSRTGELFF
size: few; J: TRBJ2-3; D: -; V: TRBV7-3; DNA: TGTGCCAGCAGCTTAACCGCGGGAAGAGGAGATACGCAGTATTTT; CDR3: CASSLTAGRGDTQYF
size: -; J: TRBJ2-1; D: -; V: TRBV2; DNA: TGTGCCAGCACTTCCGCCCCCCTTACTGGTGAGCAGTTCTTC; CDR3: CASTSAPLTGEQFF
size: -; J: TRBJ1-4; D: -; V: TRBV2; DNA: TGTGCCAGCAGCAGGGACCAGGGAAATGAAAAACTGTTTTTT; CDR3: CASSRDQGNEKLFF
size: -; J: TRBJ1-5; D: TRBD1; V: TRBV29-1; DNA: TGCAGCGTTGGGAAGGGGGCTGATCAGCCCCAGCATTTT; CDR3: CSVGKGADQPQHF
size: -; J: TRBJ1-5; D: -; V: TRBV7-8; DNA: TGTGCCAGCAGCTTAGTCGGACAGACGGCGGCCAGCAATCAGCCCCAGCATTTT; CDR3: CASSLVGQTAASNQPQHF
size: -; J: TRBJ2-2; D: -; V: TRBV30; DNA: TGTGCCTCACCTTATTATAGGGGGGAGTACACCGGGGAGCTGTTTTTT; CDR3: CASPYYRGEYTGELFF
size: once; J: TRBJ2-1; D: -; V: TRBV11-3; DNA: TGTGCCAGCAGCTCTTCCGGGACTCCAGCCTACAATGAGCAGTTCTTC; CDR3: CASSSSGTPAYNEQFF
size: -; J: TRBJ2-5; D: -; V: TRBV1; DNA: TGCACCAGCAGCCAGGAACCAGGGAGTGGGGAGACCCAGTACTTC; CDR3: CTSSQEPGSGETQYF
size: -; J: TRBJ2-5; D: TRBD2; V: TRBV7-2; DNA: TGTGCCAGCAGCCCCCAGGGTAGACTAGCGGGCCAAGAGACCCAGTACTTC; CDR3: CASSPQGRLAGQETQYF
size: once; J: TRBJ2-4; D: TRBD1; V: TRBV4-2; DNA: TGTGCCAGCAGCCAAGACGTGTCCGACAGGGGGTCGAGAAACATTCAGTACTTC; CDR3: CASSQDVSDRGSRNIQYF
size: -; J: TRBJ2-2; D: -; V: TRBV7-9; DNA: TGTGCCAGCAGCTTAGAGGCCCAGACCGGGGAGCTGTTTTTT; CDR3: CASSLEAQTGELFF
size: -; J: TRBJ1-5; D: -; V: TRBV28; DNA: TGTGCCAGCAGTTTGGGGGGGGCGAGTAGCAATCAGCCCCAGCATTTT; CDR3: CASSLGGASSNQPQHF
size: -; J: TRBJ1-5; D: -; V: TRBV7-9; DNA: TGTGCCAGCAGCTTAGCCGGGGGCGGTCAGCCCCAGCATTTT; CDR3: CASSLAGGGQPQHF
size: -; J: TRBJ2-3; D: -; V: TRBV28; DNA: TGTGCCAGCAGCCTCCTGAAGGGCACAGATACGCAGTATTTT; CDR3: CASSLLKGTDTQYF
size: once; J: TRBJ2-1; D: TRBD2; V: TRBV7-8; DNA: TGTGCCAGCAGCTCCTTAGCGGGAGGGTCCTACAATGAGCAGTTCTTC; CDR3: CASSSLAGGSYNEQFF
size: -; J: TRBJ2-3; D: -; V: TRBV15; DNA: TGTGCCACCAGCACTCCGGAACGAAATACGCAGTATTTT; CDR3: CATSTPERNTQYF
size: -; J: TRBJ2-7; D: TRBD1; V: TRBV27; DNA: TGTGCCAGCAGTTTTAAACCGGGACAGGGGGCCTACGAGCAGTACTTC; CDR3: CASSFKPGQGAYEQYF
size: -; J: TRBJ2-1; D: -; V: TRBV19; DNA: TGTGCCAGTAGTATAGATTTTGGGACACCCCCTTTGGTCTTC; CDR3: CASSIDFGTPPLVF
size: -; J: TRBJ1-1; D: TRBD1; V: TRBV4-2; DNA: TGTGCCAGCAGCCTCCAAACGACAGGACAGGGCACTGAAGCTTTCTTT; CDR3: CASSLQTTGQGTEAFF
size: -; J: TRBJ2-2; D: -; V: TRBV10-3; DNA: TGTGCCATCAGTGATCCCGCCATTCCGAACACCGGGGAGCTGTTTTTT; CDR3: CAISDPAIPNTGELFF
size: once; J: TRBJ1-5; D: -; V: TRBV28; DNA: TGTGCCAGCAGTTTAGGAGGCGATCTTTATAGCAATCAGCCCCAGCATTTT; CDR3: CASSLGGDLYSNQPQHF
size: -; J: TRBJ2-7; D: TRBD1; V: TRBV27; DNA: TGTGCCAGCAGTTTACAGGACAGGTTTTACGAGCAGTACTTC; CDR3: CASSLQDRFYEQYF
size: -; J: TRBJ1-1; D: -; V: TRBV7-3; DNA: TGTGCCAGCAGCCCCACCCTCCATGCGGGAGCTTTCTTT; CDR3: CASSPTLHAGAFF
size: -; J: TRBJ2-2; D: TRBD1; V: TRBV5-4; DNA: TGTGCCAGCAGCTTCCCGGGACAGGGAATTACGAACACCGGGGAGCTGTTTTTT; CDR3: CASSFPGQGITNTGELFF
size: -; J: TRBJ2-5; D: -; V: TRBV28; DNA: TGTGCCAGCAGTGGACAGAAAGAGACCCAGTACTTC; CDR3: CASSGQKETQYF
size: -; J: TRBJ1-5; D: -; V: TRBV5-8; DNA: TGTGCCAGCAGCAATCTCCCAGGCAATCAGCCCCAGCATTTT; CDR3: CASSNLPGNQPQHF
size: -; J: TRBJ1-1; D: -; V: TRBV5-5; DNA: TGTGCCAGCAGCTTGGGGGGGACCTTGAACACTGAAGCTTTCTTT; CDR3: CASSLGGTLNTEAFF